Each of the 20 T cell receptor beta chains below was sequenced from the same sample in a study of blood T cell repertoires in COVID-19 (dated by TCRdb to 2020 to 2021). The library was generated by the immunoSEQ multiplex PCR assay. In TCRdb, the immuneACCESS table is reduced to in-frame sequences with V and J assigned. These tables do not hold every clone; where another copy was compared, an unresolved V gene accounts for under half, and the others remain unexplained. The sample table contains over 100,000 clones; only one count was recorded for roughly four fifths of them. 7.9% of the sample comes from the top ten. Sequencing used peripheral blood. The receptors here all came from a man between 65 and 85 years old with acute or convalescent COVID-19.

This rearrangement joins TRBV30 to TRBJ2-7; D remains ambiguous. The CDR3 is 13 amino acids. Germline V lookup: CDR1 GTSNPN, CDR2 SVGIG (reference sequence). The germline V and J ends were trimmed by 0 bases and 0 bases, with 6 bases remaining between them. DNA of the CDR3: TGTGCCTGGAGTGTATTGCGCTCCTACGAGCAGTACTTC. This encodes CAWSVLRSYEQYF.

The chain links TRBV9 to TRBJ2-5; TRBD2 aligns across 8 bases. Trimming cost V 4 bases and J 1 base; bases outside gene matches: 6. The CDR3 consists of 15 residues. In germline, CDR1 is SGDLS, CDR2 YYNGEE. The CDR3 sequence is CASSRAGVTQETQYF. For the CDR3, the DNA is TGTGCCAGCAGCAGAGCGGGAGTAACCCAAGAGACCCAGTACTTC.

The chain employs TRBV28 and TRBJ1-1; 7 bases align to TRBD1. CDR1 and CDR2 from the germline V gene are MDHEN and SYDVKM. Losses at the gene ends were 6 bases for V and 3 bases for J; bases not matched to a gene: 10. The CDR3 runs 15 residues. DNA for the CDR3: TGTGCCAGCAGCTTAGAGGGACAGCCGTACACTGAAGCTTTCTTT. Its protein is CASSLEGQPYTEAFF.

The chain carries TRBV6-5 and TRBJ2-3; the D gene is possibly TRBD2 (6 bases). The CDR3 is 15 amino acids. Trimming took 7 bases from V and 1 from J, leaving 15 bases between them. In germline, CDR1 is MNHEY, CDR2 SVGAGI. The CDR3 reads CASIHGGVGTDTQYF. The CDR3 coding sequence is TGTGCCAGCATCCACGGGGGAGTAGGCACAGATACGCAGTATTTT.

The chain has TRBV4-1 and TRBJ2-2, with a possible D match to TRBD2 (5 bases). Germline CDR1 MGHRA, CDR2 YSYEKL. CDR3 length equals 15 residues. Trimming pared 1 base from V and 6 bases from J, leaving 12 bases between. The CDR3 protein is CASSQADLRAGELFF. CDR3 DNA sequence: TGCGCCAGCAGCCAAGCGGACTTGCGTGCCGGGGAGCTGTTTTTT.

The gene calls are TRBV12-5 and TRBJ1-1; D not resolved. V lost 7 bases and J lost 4, with 13 bases in between. Germline V CDR1 and CDR2: LGHNT, FRNRAP. The CDR3 is 13 residues long. DNA for the CDR3: TGTGCTAGTGCTATTAGTGAGGCCACTGAAGCTTTCTTT. Its translation: CASAISEATEAFF.

The chain combines TRBV5-1 with TRBJ2-2; a possible D gene is TRBD2 (5 bases). V was cut by 3 bases and J by 1 base, with 7 bases left in between. The CDR3 sequence is 14 residues long. Germline V CDR1 and CDR2: SGHRS, YFSETQ. This CDR3 is CASSSSGNTGELFF. In DNA form, the CDR3 reads TGCGCCAGCAGCTCAAGCGGGAACACCGGGGAGCTGTTTTTT. The full variable domain, rest sourced from reference TRBV5-1 and TRBJ2-2, is KAGVTQTPRYLIKTRGQQVTLSCSPISGHRSVSWYQQTPGQGLQFLFEYFSETQRNKGNFPGRFSGRQFSNSRSEMNVSTLELGDSALYLCASSSSGNTGELFFGEGSRLTVL.

This clone was found once. This chain connects TRBV12-3 or TRBV12-4 to TRBJ2-1, with no clear D. Trimming left V 6 bases short and J 6 bases short, with 9 bases between. The CDR3 totals 12 residues. Here the CDR3 reads CASSPRINEQFF. CDR3 coding DNA: TGTGCCAGCAGCCCCAGAATCAATGAGCAGTTCTTC.

The chain employs TRBV20-1 and TRBJ2-3; D is perhaps TRBD2 (5 bases). The CDR3 covers 10 residues. Germline CDR1 and CDR2: DFQATT and SNEGSKA (reference sequence). V was shortened by 6 bases and J by 9 bases, with 10 bases between the two germline ends. CDR3 nucleotides: TGCAGTGCCCGCCGGGAAACGCAGTATTTT. This gives the protein CSARRETQYF.

V and J are TRBV5-1 and TRBJ1-1; no definite D call. V gave up 7 bases and J gave up 6 bases, with 19 bases separating them. Germline CDR1 SGHRS, CDR2 YFSETQ. The CDR3 extends over 14 amino acids. The CDR3 DNA sequence: TGCGCCAGCGGAATGAGCGGTGCGTACGCTGAAGCTTTCTTT. Translating it yields CASGMSGAYAEAFF. The full variable domain, in which reference TRBV5-1 and TRBJ1-1 provide the parts outside the CDR3, is KAGVTQTPRYLIKTRGQQVTLSCSPISGHRSVSWYQQTPGQGLQFLFEYFSETQRNKGNFPGRFSGRQFSNSRSEMNVSTLELGDSALYLCASGMSGAYAEAFFGQGTRLTVV.

This rearrangement joins TRBV7-2 to TRBJ1-3; 7 positions match TRBD1. The CDR3 totals 15 residues. After removal of 5 bases from V and 2 bases from J, the junction contained 6 bases not matched to a gene. Germline CDR1 is SGHTA and CDR2 is FQGNSA. DNA for the CDR3: TGTGCCAGCAGCCAGAAGACAGGGACTGGAAACACCATATATTTT. Translating gives CASSQKTGTGNTIYF. Full variable domain (remainder filled in from reference TRBV7-2 and TRBJ1-3): GAGVSQSPSNKVTEKGKDVELRCDPISGHTALYWYRQSLGQGLEFLIYFQGNSAPDKSGLPSDRFSAERTGGSVSTLTIQRTQQEDSAVYLCASSQKTGTGNTIYFGEGSWLTVV.

This chain joins TRBV30 and TRBJ2-5, with 10 bases that match TRBD2. Germline V gene lookup returns CDR1 GTSNPN and CDR2 SVGIG (reference sequence). The J segment lost 5 bases and the V segment lost 2 bases, leaving 5 bases of the junction unmatched. The CDR3 covers 14 residues. The CDR3 DNA sequence: TGTGCCTGGAGTAGCGGGAGGGCCACTGAGACCCAGTACTTC. Translation gives CAWSSGRATETQYF.

The chain employs TRBV24-1 and TRBJ2-2; TRBD1 aligns across 9 bases. Germline trimming cut 8 bases from V and 5 bases from J; bases unmatched to any gene: 8. The CDR3 is 15 residues long. Germline CDR1 is KGHDR and CDR2 is SFDVKD. CDR3 DNA sequence: TGTGCCACCAAATCGACAGGGGGAGAAACCGGGGAGCTGTTTTTT. Translation gives CATKSTGGETGELFF.

This clone occurred once. The V and J genes are TRBV6-5 and TRBJ2-5; 7 bases match TRBD2. J lost 2 bases, V lost 2 bases, and 2 bases had no gene match. From germline, CDR1 is MNHEY and CDR2 SVGAGI. CDR3 size: 14 residues. CDR3 in amino acids: CASSYGRAQETQYF. CDR3 in DNA: TGTGCCAGCAGTTACGGGAGGGCACAAGAGACCCAGTACTTC.

The V gene is TRBV7-9, the J gene TRBJ1-5, with D hard to call. There are 16 residues in the CDR3. Deletions cut 4 bases from V and 1 base from J, with 14 bases between. Germline lookup yields CDR1 SEHNR and CDR2 FQNEAQ (reference sequence). CDR3 amino acids: CASSSSSGRSNQPQHF. CDR3 nucleotides: TGTGCCAGCAGCTCATCCTCCGGGAGAAGCAATCAGCCCCAGCATTTT.

V and J are TRBV3-1 (or the pseudogene TRBV3-2) and TRBJ2-1, with 12 bases matching TRBD2. The junction had 2 bases not matched to a gene; V was cut back by 4 bases and J by 1 base. Germline V gene sequence: CDR1 LGHDT, CDR2 YNNKEL (reference sequence). The CDR3 loop spans 16 amino acids. CDR3 DNA sequence: TGTGCCAGCAGCCGACTAGCGGGGGTATCCTACAATGAGCAGTTCTTC. This encodes CASSRLAGVSYNEQFF.

V is TRBV10-3 and J is TRBJ2-1; 10 bases align to TRBD1. The germline V gene encodes CDR1 ENHRY and CDR2 SYGVKD. V gave up 5 bases and J gave up 10 bases; unmatched junction bases: 5. The CDR3 consists of 13 residues. CDR3 coding DNA: TGTGCCATCAGTCCAGGACAGGGGGGCGAGCAGTTCTTC. It is translated as CAISPGQGGEQFF.

This rearrangement joins TRBV5-6 to TRBJ1-3; 9 bases agree with TRBD1. This CDR3 is 17 amino acids long. With 1 base clipped from V and 1 base from J, the junction kept 6 bases outside the gene matches. The germline V gene has CDR1 SGHDT and CDR2 YYEEEE. Here the CDR3 DNA reads TGTGCCAGCAGCTTGCTCACCGGGACAGGGTCTGGAAACACCATATATTTT. Translation: CASSLLTGTGSGNTIYF.

A single count supports this clone. This CDR3 reads CASSIDRGTGRDSNQPQHF. CDR3 DNA: TGTGCCAGTAGTATAGATAGGGGGACAGGGAGAGATAGCAATCAGCCCCAGCATTTT. This chain uses TRBV19 with TRBJ1-5, with TRBD1 matching over 9 bases. Unmatched junction bases numbered 9, after V lost 0 bases and J lost 0 bases. CDR1 is LNHDA and CDR2 is SQIVND in the germline V gene (reference sequence). This CDR3 region has 19 residues.

The rearrangement uses TRBV18 and TRBJ2-3, with a weak D call TRBD2 (5 bases). Looked up from germline, CDR1 is KGHSH and CDR2 is LQKENI. This CDR3 region has 14 residues. V lost 6 bases and J lost 2, with 12 bases in between. This CDR3 reads CASSRGEPTDTQYF. The CDR3 DNA sequence: TGTGCCAGCTCGCGTGGGGAGCCCACAGATACGCAGTATTTT.